The 5 T cell receptor beta chains below come from one sample, sequenced in a study. TCRdb used MiXCR to reprocess the RT-PCR reads, holding one entry per CDR3 protein. The sample holds about 680,000 distinct CDR3 sequences; 11% to 15% are singletons and the top ten take 3% to 4.5%. The sample comprised memory CD4+ T cells from blood. These receptors were taken from a female donor in good health, serving as a healthy control.

This sequence joins TRBV12-5 and TRBJ2-1; 7 bases agree with TRBD2. Germline V lookup: CDR1 LGHNT, CDR2 FRNRAP. The CDR3 consists of 14 residues. V lost 6 bases, J lost 6 bases, and 8 bases stayed unmatched. The CDR3: CASGLGLGFNEQFF. Written as DNA, the CDR3 is TGTGCTAGTGGCCTCGGACTAGGATTCAATGAGCAGTTCTTC.

The chain uses TRBV20-1 and TRBJ1-2; 7 bases match TRBD1. There are 16 residues in the CDR3. With V trimmed by 1 base and J by 0 bases, 8 bases remained unmatched. Germline loops: CDR1 DFQATT, CDR2 SNEGSKA (reference sequence). CDR3 loop: CSARGGGGTANYGYTF. The CDR3, as DNA: TGCAGTGCTAGAGGGGGTGGCGGGACAGCTAACTATGGCTACACCTTC.

This clonotype occurred many times. The chain carries TRBV5-1 and TRBJ2-2; 8 bases align to TRBD1. J was trimmed by 3 bases and V by 8 bases; bases with no gene match: 9. Germline V CDR1 and CDR2: SGHRS, YFSETQ. CDR3 length equals 15 residues. The CDR3 sequence: CASFPGGWDTGELFF. The CDR3 DNA reads TGCGCCAGTTTTCCAGGGGGCTGGGACACCGGGGAGCTGTTTTTT.

Ten or more counts support this clonotype. The CDR3 is CSANDGLAKNIQYF. DNA for the CDR3: TGCAGTGCTAATGACGGCTTAGCCAAAAACATTCAGTACTTC. The genes are TRBV20-1 and TRBJ2-4; D is unclear. Germline V gene data show CDR1 as DFQATT and CDR2 as SNEGSKA (reference sequence). V was shortened by 4 bases and J by 0 bases, with 10 bases between the two germline ends. The CDR3 is 14 residues long.

In this sample, this clonotype turned up many times. V gene TRBV12-3 or TRBV12-4 combines with J gene TRBJ1-1, with D perhaps matching TRBD1 (5 bases). This CDR3 is 15 amino acids long. V shed 5 bases and J shed 1 base, with 14 bases lying between them. The chain's CDR3 is CASSPGTEWNTEAFF. In nucleotides, the CDR3 is TGTGCCAGCAGTCCGGGGACTGAATGGAACACTGAAGCTTTCTTT.